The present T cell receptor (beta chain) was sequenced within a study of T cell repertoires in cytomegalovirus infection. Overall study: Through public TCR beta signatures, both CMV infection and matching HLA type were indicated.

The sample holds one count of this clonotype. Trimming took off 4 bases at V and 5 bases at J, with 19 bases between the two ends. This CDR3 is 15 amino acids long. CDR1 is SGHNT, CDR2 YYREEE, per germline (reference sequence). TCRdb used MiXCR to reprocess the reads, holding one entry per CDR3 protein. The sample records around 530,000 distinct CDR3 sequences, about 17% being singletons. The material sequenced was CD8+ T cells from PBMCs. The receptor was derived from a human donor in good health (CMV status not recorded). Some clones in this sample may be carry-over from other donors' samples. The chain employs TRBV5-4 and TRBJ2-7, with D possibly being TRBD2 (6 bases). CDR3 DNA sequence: TGTGCCAGCAGCCACCAGCAGAGGACTAAAAACGAGCAGTACTTC. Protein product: CASSHQQRTKNEQYF.